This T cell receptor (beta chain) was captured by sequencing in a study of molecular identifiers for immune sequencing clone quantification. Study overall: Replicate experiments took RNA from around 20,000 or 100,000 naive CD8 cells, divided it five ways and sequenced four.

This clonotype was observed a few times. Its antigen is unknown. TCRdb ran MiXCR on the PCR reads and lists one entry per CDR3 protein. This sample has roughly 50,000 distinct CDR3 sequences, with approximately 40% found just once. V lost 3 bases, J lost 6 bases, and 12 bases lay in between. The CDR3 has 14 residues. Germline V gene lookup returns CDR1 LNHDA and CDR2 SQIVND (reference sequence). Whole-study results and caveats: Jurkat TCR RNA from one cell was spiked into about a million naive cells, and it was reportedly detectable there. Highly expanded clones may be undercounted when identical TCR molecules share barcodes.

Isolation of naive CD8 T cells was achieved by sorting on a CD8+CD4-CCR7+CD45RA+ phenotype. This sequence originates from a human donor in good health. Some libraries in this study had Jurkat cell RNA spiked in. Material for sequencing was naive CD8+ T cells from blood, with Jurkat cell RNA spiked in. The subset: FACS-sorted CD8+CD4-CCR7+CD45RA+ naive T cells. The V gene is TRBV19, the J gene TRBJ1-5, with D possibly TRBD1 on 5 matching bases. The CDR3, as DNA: TGTGCCAGTAGTATTCTGGCAGGGCCTCAGCCCCAGCATTTT. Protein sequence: CASSILAGPQPQHF.